This T cell receptor beta chain was captured in a study of tumor and adjacent non-tumor tissue in lung cancer (dated by TCRdb to 2017 to 2018). A note on the overall study: The cohort included around twelve adenocarcinoma, a couple of squamous cell carcinoma and 1 small cell lung cancer patients. The roughly 15 patients were aged about 30 to 76 years, included about ten men and 5 women, and had TNM stage I to III disease. A total of fewer than 150 million productive TCRbeta reads were generated by sequencing, corresponding to an average of roughly 4.1 million reads per sample. Using bulk TCRbeta repertoires from approximately 15 lung cancer patients, the study set lung tumor tissue side by side with matched distant non-tumor lung tissue. TCRbeta CDR3 sequencing was performed on 25 to 35 paired specimens, with one tumor sample and one normal lung sample collected per patient.

About this clonotype: The specificity of this receptor is unknown. At one boundary the junction diverges from the germline segment, which might be a read error.

Libraries were made using multiplex PCR. Instrument on record: Illumina HiSeq 2500. TCRbeta libraries were constructed through three rounds of nested PCR with primers (Table S4) according to protocols modified from ARM-PCR. Before sequencing, PCR products in the 200-500 bp range were cut out of the gel and cleaned up using the QIAquick gel extraction kit. The study's processing was this. Trimmomatic was used to clean the reads, FLASH was used to merge the reads into complete CDR3 sequences, and MiTCR was used to assign the reads to V(D)J germline segments. VDJtools was used to compute clonal diversity as the inverse Simpson's index. In-frame sequences without a premature stop codon were defined as productive reads. The public sequencing data were trimmed at Q25 with fastp and processed into clonotypes with MiXCR by TCRdb, which kept only in-frame beta chains. All rows with the same CDR3 protein become a single entry with the most common DNA and genes. TCRdb, not the authors, supplied the V and J calls. A total of 65,000 to 95,000 distinct CDR3 sequences appear in this sample, around 80% of them only once. Of the sample, 10% to 15% falls within the top ten clones.

RNA was isolated from bulk unsorted tissue, and RNA quality was assessed with a NanoDrop ND-1000 and an Agilent 2100. Newly diagnosed lung cancer patients without prior chemotherapy who had been admitted for thoracic surgery in China between August and November 2014 were enrolled as donors. Patients who had received previous radiotherapy or chemotherapy, or who had another concurrent cancer, were excluded from the study. Pieces of surgical tissue measuring about 1-2 cm3 were kept in RNAlater solution and held at -80 degrees C until needed. Results the study describes overall, beyond this receptor: Significantly higher TCR diversity was found in younger patients, and higher tumor TCR diversity was associated with shorter overall and disease-free survival. The top 100 clones accounted for a significantly larger cumulative portion of the repertoire in normal lung than in tumor tissue. The sequencing platform is not named in the methods, and unique molecular identifiers are not mentioned. Because peripheral blood was not sequenced, blood TCRbeta repertoires in the lung cancer patients of the study were not examined. Only about 14 patients were in the cohort, and the authors stated that larger samples and more detailed clinical data are needed. TCR diversity (inverse Simpson) was significantly higher in tumor than in normal lung tissue (roughly 430 vs 170, P = 0.0075, Mann-Whitney U test).

The CDR1 and CDR2 encoded by the germline V gene (reference sequence) are SEHNR and FQNEAQ. The CDR3 starts with the cysteine, ends with the phenylalanine, and has 14 residues. Just CDR3 DNA is preserved here, 42 bases in frame from base 1. The sequence links TRBV7-9 to TRBJ2-3, with TRBD2 identical over 7 junction bases. The sequenced sample consisted of lung tumor tissue. The clonotype originates from a woman aged 45-59 years with non-small cell lung cancer. The CDR3 amino acid sequence is: CGSSAGVGTDTQYF. The DNA sequence is given as TGTGGCAGCAGCGCGGGAGTGGGTACAGATACACAGTATTTT. The CDR3 plus the reference TRBV7-9 and TRBJ2-3 genes for the other parts give the full variable domain: DTGVSQNPRHKITKRGQNVTFRCDPISEHNRLYWYRQTLGQGPEFLTYFQNEAQLEKSRLLSDRFSAERPKGSFSTLEIQRTEQGDSAMYLCGSSAGVGTDTQYFGPGTRLTVL.